A single sample gave rise to the 18 T cell receptor beta chains below, sequenced in a study of blood T cells in healthy people across ages. Using a J-beta primer mix together with a sample-barcoded 5' primer, a second PCR was run for 7 to 11 cycles. TCRdb reprocessed the 5' RACE reads via MiXCR and lists one record per CDR3 protein. The sample has around 700,000 distinct CDR3 sequences, roughly 25% seen once. The sample was also reused in another study, on T cells of mothers and their children.

The sequencing input was blood. The origin of the receptors is a boy younger than 18 in good health.

This chain joins TRBV6-1 and TRBJ1-4; TRBD1 agrees at 11 bases. The CDR3 extends over 16 amino acids. Germline loops: CDR1 MNHNS, CDR2 SASEGT. Losses at the gene ends were 5 bases for V and 8 bases for J; bases not matched to a gene: 10. DNA of the CDR3: TGTGCCAGCAGTACGACGGACAGGGGGCCGAGGGAAAAACTGTTTTTT. It codes for CASSTTDRGPREKLFF.

CDR3 in amino acids: CASSPTSPGQGPNTEAFF. As DNA, the CDR3 is TGTGCCAGCAGCCCAACCAGTCCGGGACAGGGTCCTAACACTGAAGCTTTCTTT. V gene TRBV4-2 combines with J gene TRBJ1-1, with TRBD1 identical over 9 bases. V lost 4 bases to trimming and J lost 2 bases; unmatched junction nucleotides: 14. This CDR3 comprises 18 residues. From germline, CDR1 is LGHNA and CDR2 YNFKEQ.

This clonotype has more than one count but fewer than ten. The V gene is TRBV10-3, the J gene TRBJ2-5; D might be TRBD1 (7 bases). The J call may be mistaken, given a closer DNA end match to TRBJ2-1. CDR1 is ENHRY and CDR2 is SYGVKD in the germline V gene. The CDR3 runs 13 residues. The CDR3 region is CAIRGRGDNEQFF. The CDR3 DNA sequence: TGTGCCATCAGAGGCAGGGGGGACAATGAGCAGTTCTTC.

A few counts support this clonotype. This chain connects TRBV10-3 to TRBJ2-2; D may correspond to TRBD1 or TRBD2 (6 bases each). Germline-derived CDR1 and CDR2 are ENHRY and SYGVKD. V lost 6 bases and J 4 bases, leaving 15 bases between the germline ends. The CDR3 extends over 15 amino acids. The CDR3 region is CAISQEGGSTGELFF. The CDR3 nucleotides read TGTGCCATCAGCCAGGAAGGGGGGAGCACCGGGGAGCTGTTTTTT.

The sample holds a few counts of this clonotype. V and J are TRBV7-9 and TRBJ1-1; TRBD1 might be the D (6 bases). Trimming stripped 5 bases from V and 3 bases from J, with 19 bases between. The CDR3 consists of 16 residues. Germline values: CDR1 SEHNR, CDR2 FQNEAQ (reference sequence). The CDR3 DNA reads as TGTGCCAGCAGCCCCCTGTCCAGGGGAACTCACACTGAAGCTTTCTTT. Its protein is CASSPLSRGTHTEAFF.

The chain combines TRBV28 with TRBJ1-4; D may be TRBD1 (5 bases). V was trimmed by 10 bases and J by 11 bases, leaving 20 bases between them. Germline CDR1 is MDHEN and CDR2 is SYDVKM. This CDR3 has 13 amino acids. The CDR3 DNA follows: TGTGCCATAAATGGGGGTGCGATTGGGAAACTGTTTTTT. Encoded protein: CAINGGAIGKLFF. Full variable domain (rest looked up from reference TRBV28 and TRBJ1-4): DVKVTQSSRYLVKRTGEKVFLECVQDMDHENMFWYRQDPGLGLRLIYFSYDVKMKEKGDIPEGYSVSREKKERFSLILESASTNQTSMYLCAINGGAIGKLFFGSGTQLSVL.

The V gene is TRBV20-1, the J gene TRBJ2-3; D is ambiguous. The CDR3 is 14 amino acids. The germline CDR1 and CDR2 sequences are DFQATT and SNEGSKA (reference sequence). V lost 1 base and J 4 bases, leaving 12 bases between the germline ends. The CDR3, as DNA: TGCAGTGCTAGAGGGTCCCACCGGGCAGATACGCAGTATTTT. It codes for CSARGSHRADTQYF.

This clonotype was seen more than once but under ten times. V gene TRBV29-1 combines with J gene TRBJ2-7; D may be TRBD2 (5 bases). Looked up from germline, CDR1 is SQVTM and CDR2 is ANQGSEA. The CDR3 has 14 residues. V gave up 5 bases and J gave up 2 bases, with 16 bases separating them. DNA for the CDR3: TGCAGCGTTTACGGAGGACTGAACGCCTACGAGCAGTACTTC. This translates into CSVYGGLNAYEQYF.

The rearrangement uses TRBV2 and TRBJ2-7; TRBD1 might be the D (6 bases). CDR1 is SNHLY, CDR2 FYNNEI, per germline. With 2 bases removed from V and 0 bases from J, the gap between germline ends came to 8 bases. This CDR3 spans 14 amino acids. The DNA for the CDR3 is TGTGCCAGCAGTGAATTAGGGGGCTCCTACGAGCAGTACTTC. Its translation is CASSELGGSYEQYF.

The chain carries TRBV29-1 and TRBJ2-1, with D possibly being TRBD1 (6 bases). The CDR3 has 13 amino acids. Trimming took 4 bases from V and 6 from J, leaving 13 bases between them. Germline assignment: CDR1 SQVTM and CDR2 ANQGSEA. The CDR3 nucleotides read TGCAGCGTTGCACAGGGTATTGTCAATGAGCAGTTCTTC. It encodes CSVAQGIVNEQFF.

V gene TRBV25-1 combines with J gene TRBJ2-5; unclear D gene. Germline CDR1 is MGHDK and CDR2 is SYGVNS. V was clipped by 4 bases and J by 5 bases, with 14 bases between them. The CDR3 totals 14 residues. Here the CDR3 DNA reads TGTGCCAGCAGTGCCTCTAGGGCCGGTGAGACCCAGTACTTC. The encoded protein is CASSASRAGETQYF. Full variable domain (outside the CDR3, taken from reference TRBV25-1 and TRBJ2-5): EADIYQTPRYLVIGTGKKITLECSQTMGHDKMYWYQQDPGMELHLIHYSYGVNSTEKGDLSSESTVSRIRTEHFPLTLESARPSHTSQYLCASSASRAGETQYFGPGTRLLVL.

The V gene is TRBV28, the J gene TRBJ2-1; possibly TRBD2 for D (5 bases). Germline V gene sequence: CDR1 MDHEN, CDR2 SYDVKM. This CDR3 has 15 amino acids. The V end lost 3 bases, the J end lost 7 bases, and 16 bases lay between the germline ends. As DNA, the CDR3 is TGTGCCAGCAGTTTTTTGAGCGGAGGCCAAAATGAGCAGTTCTTC. Amino acids: CASSFLSGGQNEQFF.

This chain joins TRBV11-2 and TRBJ2-2; the match to TRBD2 covers 11 bases. The V and J ends lost 5 bases and 6 bases, in that order; junction bases with no gene match: 17. The CDR3 is made up of 19 amino acids. The germline V gene encodes CDR1 SGHAT and CDR2 FQNNGV. Written as DNA, the CDR3 is TGTGCCAGCAGCCCCTTTTCCGTAACGACTAGCGGGAAGGCCGGGGAGCTGTTTTTT. Its protein is CASSPFSVTTSGKAGELFF.

This chain uses TRBV20-1 with TRBJ2-3; no clear D. This CDR3 is built from 14 residues. Trimming stripped 2 bases from V and 2 bases from J, with 11 bases between. Looked up from germline, CDR1 is DFQATT and CDR2 is SNEGSKA (reference sequence). CDR3 in DNA: TGCAGTGCTAGAAGCGCGGCCATCACAGATACGCAGTATTTT. The encoded protein is CSARSAAITDTQYF.

In its sample, this clonotype was seen a few times. The chain employs TRBV4-2 and TRBJ2-7, with TRBD2 matching 7 bases. The CDR3 consists of 14 residues. The ends lost 1 base at V and 3 bases at J; junction bases unmatched: 3. In germline, CDR1 is LGHNA, CDR2 YNFKEQ. The CDR3 bases are TGTGCCAGCAGCCAAGGAGCGGGGCGCTACGAGCAGTACTTC. It is translated as CASSQGAGRYEQYF.

This chain connects TRBV7-9 to TRBJ1-2, with D maybe TRBD1 (6 bases). The germline gives CDR1 SEHNR, CDR2 FQNEAQ (reference sequence). V lost 0 bases and J 4 bases, leaving 15 bases between the germline ends. The CDR3 has 16 amino acids. The CDR3 here is CASSLAQTGTPYGYTF. The DNA of the CDR3 is TGTGCCAGCAGCTTAGCGCAGACCGGGACACCCTATGGCTACACCTTC.

This clonotype has just a few counts. The genes are TRBV7-9 and TRBJ2-7; TRBD2 is a possible D gene (5 bases). The V end lost 6 bases, the J end lost 9 bases, and 15 bases lay between the germline ends. CDR1 is SEHNR, CDR2 FQNEAQ, per germline (reference sequence). This CDR3 comprises 12 residues. CDR3 protein: CASSHEREWQYF. The CDR3, as DNA: TGTGCCAGCAGTCACGAGAGGGAGTGGCAGTACTTC.

The chain has TRBV7-3 and TRBJ2-1; 8 bases fit TRBD2. This CDR3 has 17 residues. After removal of 5 bases from V and 2 bases from J, the junction contained 11 bases not matched to a gene. The germline gives CDR1 SGHTA, CDR2 FQGTGA. The CDR3 sequence: CASSLGYSGGPYNEQFF. The DNA of the CDR3 is TGTGCCAGCAGCCTAGGGTATTCGGGGGGGCCCTACAATGAGCAGTTCTTC.